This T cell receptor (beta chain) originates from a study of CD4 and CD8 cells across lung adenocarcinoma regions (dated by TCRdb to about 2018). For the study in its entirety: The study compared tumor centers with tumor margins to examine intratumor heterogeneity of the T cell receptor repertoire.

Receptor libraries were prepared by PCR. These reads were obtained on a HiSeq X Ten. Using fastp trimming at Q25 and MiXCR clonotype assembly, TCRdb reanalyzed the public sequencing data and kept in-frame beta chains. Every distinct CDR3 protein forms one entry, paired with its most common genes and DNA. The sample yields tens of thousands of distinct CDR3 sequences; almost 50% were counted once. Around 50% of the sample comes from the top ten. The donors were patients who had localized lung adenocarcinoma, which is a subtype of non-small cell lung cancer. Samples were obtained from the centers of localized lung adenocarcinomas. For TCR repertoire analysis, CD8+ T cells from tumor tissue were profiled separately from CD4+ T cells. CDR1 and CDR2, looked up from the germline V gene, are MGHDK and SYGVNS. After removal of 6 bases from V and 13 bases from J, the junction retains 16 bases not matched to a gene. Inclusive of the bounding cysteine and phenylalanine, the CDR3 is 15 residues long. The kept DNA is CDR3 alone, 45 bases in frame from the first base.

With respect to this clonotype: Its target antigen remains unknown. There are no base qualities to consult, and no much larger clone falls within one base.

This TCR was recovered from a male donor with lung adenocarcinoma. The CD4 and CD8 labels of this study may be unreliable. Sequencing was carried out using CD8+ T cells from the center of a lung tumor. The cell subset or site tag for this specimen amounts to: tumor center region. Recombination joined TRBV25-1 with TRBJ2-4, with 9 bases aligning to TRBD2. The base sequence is TGTGCCAGCAGCGGGGGGCGGGGGGGCCAAGACACGCAGTACTTC. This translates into CASSGGRGGQDTQYF.